What follows are 14 T cell receptor beta chains derived from one specimen sequenced in a study of T cells in Graves' hyperthyroidism and ophthalmopathy. RNA transcripts yielded amplified TCR beta CDR3 regions. TCR CDR3 underwent first-round RT-PCR with the HTBI primer set. Using its own MiXCR run on the multiplex PCR reads, TCRdb lists one record per CDR3 protein. The sample yields roughly 740,000 distinct CDR3 sequences, 15% to 20% seen once. Sequencing was performed on blood. These receptors were obtained from a man between 18 and 29 years old with Graves' hyperthyroidism.

The chain links TRBV5-1 to TRBJ2-3; TRBD2 matches 11 bases. Germline CDR1 is SGHRS and CDR2 is YFSETQ. Germline trimming cut 4 bases from V and 2 bases from J; bases unmatched to any gene: 6. CDR3 length: 16 amino acids. In DNA form, the CDR3 reads TGCGCCAGCAGCAAGACTAGCGGGACCTACACAGATACGCAGTATTTT. It is translated as CASSKTSGTYTDTQYF.

This clonotype was detected many times. The chain carries TRBV18 and TRBJ1-6; D not certain. CDR3 length equals 15 residues. The V gene's germline CDR1 is KGHSH and CDR2 LQKENI. V was cut by 2 bases and J by 7 bases, with 12 bases left in between. The CDR3: CASSPGPLVNSPLHF. CDR3 nucleotides: TGTGCCAGCTCACCAGGCCCGCTCGTCAATTCACCCCTCCACTTT.

This clonotype occurred many times. This chain uses TRBV20-1 with TRBJ2-1; TRBD2 matches 7 bases. CDR3 size: 15 residues. CDR1 DFQATT and CDR2 SNEGSKA come from the germline V gene (reference sequence). V dropped 1 base and J dropped 5; count of bases not matched to a gene: 8. The CDR3 sequence: CSARVGRELNNEQFF. The CDR3 DNA is TGCAGTGCTAGAGTTGGGCGGGAGCTCAACAATGAGCAGTTCTTC.

This clonotype was counted many times. The genes are TRBV6-4 and TRBJ2-5; D may be TRBD1 (5 bases). CDR3 length: 15 residues. The V and J ends lost 3 bases and 0 bases respectively, with 11 bases between them. From germline, CDR1 is MRHNA and CDR2 SNTAGT. The CDR3 nucleotides are TGTGCCAGCAGTGAGACGACAGAGTACCAAGAGACCCAGTACTTC. The encoded protein is CASSETTEYQETQYF.

In its sample, this clonotype was seen a few times. The J gene is TRBJ2-1, the V gene TRBV3-1; D not certain. From germline, CDR1 is LGHDT and CDR2 YNNKEL (reference sequence). This CDR3 is built from 12 residues. With 4 bases removed from V and 10 bases from J, the gap between germline ends came to 11 bases. The CDR3 reads CASSRARSEQFF. The DNA for the CDR3 is TGTGCCAGCAGCCGGGCTAGAAGCGAGCAGTTCTTC.

With respect to this clonotype: A single base separates this from a much larger clone, so it may be a read error. The chain joins TRBV20-1 to TRBJ2-3; TRBD1 matches 8 bases. Germline CDR1 reads DFQATT; CDR2 reads SNEGSKA (reference sequence). V lost 5 bases to trimming and J lost 1 base; unmatched junction nucleotides: 5. This CDR3 contains 14 residues. In DNA form, the CDR3 reads TGCAGTGCTCTTACGACAGGGGGCACAGATACGCAGTATTTT. Translated: CSALTTGGTDTQYF.

This clonotype has a handful of counts. The genes are TRBV25-1 and TRBJ1-3, with TRBD1 matching over 7 bases. Germline CDR1 MGHDK, CDR2 SYGVNS. This CDR3 spans 15 amino acids. The V gene end was trimmed by 2 bases and the J gene end by 2 bases; junction bases not matched to a gene: 3. The CDR3 is CASSEPGGAGNTIYF. The CDR3 coding sequence is TGTGCCAGCAGTGAACCAGGGGGTGCTGGAAACACCATATATTTT.

On this clonotype itself: Since a much larger clone is just one base distant, this may be a read error. The conserved phenylalanine or tryptophan is not found at the CDR3 terminus, so this likely reflects a read error. The chain carries TRBV28 and TRBJ2-5; D may correspond to TRBD1 or TRBD2 (5 bases each). The V and J ends lost 5 bases and 4 bases respectively, with 17 bases between them. Germline V gene lookup returns CDR1 MDHEN and CDR2 SYDVKM. CDR3 length: 15 amino acids. The CDR3 region has the DNA TGTGCCAGCAGTCTCGGGACCCCCTGGGGAGAGACCCAGTACTCC. It specifies CASSLGTPWGETQYS.

This clonotype turned up a few times. V usage is TRBV19 and J usage is TRBJ2-7; weak D call: TRBD2 (6 bases). There are 17 residues in the CDR3. V gave up 4 bases and J gave up 4 bases, with 23 bases separating them. Germline loops: CDR1 LNHDA, CDR2 SQIVND (reference sequence). The CDR3 loop reads CASSTPFGAGTWYEQYF. The CDR3 nucleotides read TGTGCCAGTAGTACACCCTTCGGCGCAGGGACTTGGTACGAGCAGTACTTC.

At least ten counts were recorded for this clonotype. The chain is built from TRBV28 and TRBJ2-3; the D call may be TRBD1 or TRBD2 (6 bases each). CDR3 length: 14 residues. CDR1 is MDHEN, CDR2 SYDVKM, per germline. V lost 5 bases and J 1 base, leaving 10 bases between the germline ends. CDR3 residues: CASSLRGRTDTQYF. Written as DNA, the CDR3 is TGTGCCAGCAGTCTCCGGGGGCGCACAGATACGCAGTATTTT.

This clonotype was counted at least ten times. The rearrangement joins TRBV28 to TRBJ1-3; D is unresolved. With 3 bases removed from V and 5 bases from J, the gap between germline ends came to 11 bases. Germline V lookup: CDR1 MDHEN, CDR2 SYDVKM. The CDR3 is 14 amino acids. The CDR3 DNA is TGTGCCAGCAGTTTCTCTGGAGGGAGAAACACCATATATTTT. This encodes CASSFSGGRNTIYF.

This clonotype was recorded many times. The V gene is TRBV28, the J gene TRBJ2-7; a possible D gene is TRBD2 (6 bases). Between the trimmed V and J ends, which lost 5 bases and 4 bases, there was a span of 18 bases. This CDR3 has 15 amino acids. Germline-derived CDR1 and CDR2 are MDHEN and SYDVKM. The CDR3 DNA sequence: TGTGCCAGCAGTACCCAGGGAGCGGGTTCTTACGAGCAGTACTTC. Translated, it gives CASSTQGAGSYEQYF. The entire variable domain, with the rest obtained from reference TRBV28 and TRBJ2-7, is as follows: DVKVTQSSRYLVKRTGEKVFLECVQDMDHENMFWYRQDPGLGLRLIYFSYDVKMKEKGDIPEGYSVSREKKERFSLILESASTNQTSMYLCASSTQGAGSYEQYFGPGTRLTVT.

This clonotype has a count of ten or more. The rearrangement links TRBV20-1 to TRBJ2-5; 10 nucleotides line up with TRBD2. The CDR3 consists of 16 residues. The germline CDR1 and CDR2 sequences are DFQATT and SNEGSKA (reference sequence). J was trimmed by 2 bases and V by 1 base; bases with no gene match: 7. The CDR3 DNA is TGCAGTGCTAGAGTCGCGCTAGCGGGGGAACAAGAGACCCAGTACTTC. This encodes CSARVALAGEQETQYF.

This clonotype was counted many times. V usage is TRBV20-1 and J usage is TRBJ2-7; D not certain. Germline CDR1 and CDR2: DFQATT and SNEGSKA (reference sequence). V lost 3 bases to trimming and J lost 0 bases, with 15 bases between them. The CDR3 covers 15 residues. Here the CDR3 reads CSASRPGLPSYEQYF. The CDR3 DNA sequence: TGCAGTGCTAGTCGCCCCGGGCTTCCCTCCTACGAGCAGTACTTC.